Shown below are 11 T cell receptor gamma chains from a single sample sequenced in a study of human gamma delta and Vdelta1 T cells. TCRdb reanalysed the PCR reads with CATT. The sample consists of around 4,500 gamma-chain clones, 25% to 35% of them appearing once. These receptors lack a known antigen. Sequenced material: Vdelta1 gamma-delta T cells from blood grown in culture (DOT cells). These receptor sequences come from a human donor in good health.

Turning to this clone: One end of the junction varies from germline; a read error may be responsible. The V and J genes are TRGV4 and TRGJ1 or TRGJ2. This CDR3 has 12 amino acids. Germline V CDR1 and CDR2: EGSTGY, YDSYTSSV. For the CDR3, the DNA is TGTGCCACCTGGGACGGGGGGTTTAAGAGACTCTTT. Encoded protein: CATWDGGFKRLF.

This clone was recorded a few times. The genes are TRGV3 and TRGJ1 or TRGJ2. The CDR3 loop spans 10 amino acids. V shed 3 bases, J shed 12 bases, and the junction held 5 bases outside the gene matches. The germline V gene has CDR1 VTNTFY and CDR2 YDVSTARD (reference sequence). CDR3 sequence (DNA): TGTGCCACCTGGGACGAACGGAAACTCTTT. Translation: CATWDERKLF.

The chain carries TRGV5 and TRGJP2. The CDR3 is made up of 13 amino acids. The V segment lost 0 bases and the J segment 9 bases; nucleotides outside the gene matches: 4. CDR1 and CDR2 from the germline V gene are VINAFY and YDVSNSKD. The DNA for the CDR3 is TGTGCCACCTGGGACAGGCTTAATTGGATCAAGACGTTT. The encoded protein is CATWDRLNWIKTF.

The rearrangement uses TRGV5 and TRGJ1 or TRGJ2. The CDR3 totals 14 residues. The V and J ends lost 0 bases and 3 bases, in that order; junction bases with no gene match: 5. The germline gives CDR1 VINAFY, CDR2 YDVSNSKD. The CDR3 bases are TGTGCCACCTGGGACAGGATATTTTATTATAAGAAACTCTTT. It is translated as CATWDRIFYYKKLF.

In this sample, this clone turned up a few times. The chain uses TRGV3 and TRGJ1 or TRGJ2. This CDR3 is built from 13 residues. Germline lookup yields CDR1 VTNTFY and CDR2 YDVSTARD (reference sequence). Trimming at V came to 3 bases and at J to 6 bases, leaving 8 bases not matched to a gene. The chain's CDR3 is CATWDGPVYKKLF. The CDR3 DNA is TGTGCCACCTGGGACGGACCCGTTTATAAGAAACTCTTT.

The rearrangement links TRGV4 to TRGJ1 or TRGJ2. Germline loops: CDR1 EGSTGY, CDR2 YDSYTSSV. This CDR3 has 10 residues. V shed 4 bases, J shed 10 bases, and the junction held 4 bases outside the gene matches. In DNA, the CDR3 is TGTGCCACCTGGGACTACAAGAAACTCTTT. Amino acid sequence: CATWDYKKLF.

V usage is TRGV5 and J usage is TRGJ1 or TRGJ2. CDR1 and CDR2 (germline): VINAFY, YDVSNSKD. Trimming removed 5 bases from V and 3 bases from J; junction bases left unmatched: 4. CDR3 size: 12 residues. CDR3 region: CATWAVYYKKLF. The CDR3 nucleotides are TGTGCCACCTGGGCGGTTTATTATAAGAAACTCTTT.

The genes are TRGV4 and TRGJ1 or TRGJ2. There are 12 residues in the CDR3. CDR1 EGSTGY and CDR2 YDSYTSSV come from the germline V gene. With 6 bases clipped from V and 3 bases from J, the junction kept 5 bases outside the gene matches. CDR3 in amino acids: CATWTTYYKKLF. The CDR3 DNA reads TGTGCCACCTGGACCACTTATTATAAGAAACTCTTT.

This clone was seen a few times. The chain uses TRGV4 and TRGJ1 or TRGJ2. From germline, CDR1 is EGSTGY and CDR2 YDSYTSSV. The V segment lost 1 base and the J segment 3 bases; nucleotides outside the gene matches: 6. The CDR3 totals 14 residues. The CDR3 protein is CATWDGALYYKKLF. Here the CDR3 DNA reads TGTGCCACCTGGGATGGTGCCCTTTATTATAAGAAACTCTTT.

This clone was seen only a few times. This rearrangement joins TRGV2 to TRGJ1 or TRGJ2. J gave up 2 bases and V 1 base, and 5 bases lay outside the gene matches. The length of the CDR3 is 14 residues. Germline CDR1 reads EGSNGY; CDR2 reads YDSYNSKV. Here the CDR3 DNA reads TGTGCCACCTGGGACGGTAAAGATTATTATAAGAAACTCTTT. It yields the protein CATWDGKDYYKKLF.

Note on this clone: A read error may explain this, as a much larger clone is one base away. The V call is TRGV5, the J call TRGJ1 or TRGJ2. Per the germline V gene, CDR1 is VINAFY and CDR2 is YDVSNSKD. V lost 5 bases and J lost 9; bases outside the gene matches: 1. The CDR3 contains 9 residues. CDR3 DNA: TGTGCCACCTGGGTTAAGAAACTCTTT. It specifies CATWVKKLF.